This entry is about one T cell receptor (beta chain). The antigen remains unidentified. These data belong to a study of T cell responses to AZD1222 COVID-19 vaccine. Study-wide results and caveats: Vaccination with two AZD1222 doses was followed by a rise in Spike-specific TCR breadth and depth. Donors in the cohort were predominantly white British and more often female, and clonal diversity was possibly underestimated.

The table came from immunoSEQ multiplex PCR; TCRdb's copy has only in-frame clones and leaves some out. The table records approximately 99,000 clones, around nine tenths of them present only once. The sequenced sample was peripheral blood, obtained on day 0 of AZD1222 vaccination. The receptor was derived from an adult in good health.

This CDR3 reads CASSRLALANTGELFF. The CDR3 DNA sequence: TGTGCCAGCAGCCGCCTAGCACTCGCGAACACCGGGGAGCTGTTTTTT. The chain combines TRBV9 with TRBJ2-2; D is possibly TRBD2 (5 bases). The CDR3 contains 16 residues. Deletions cut 4 bases from V and 0 bases from J, with 13 bases between. Germline V gives CDR1 SGDLS, CDR2 YYNGEE.